These 7 T cell receptor beta chains came from one sample sequenced in a study of blood T cell repertoires in COVID-19 (dated by TCRdb to 2018 to 2021). The library came from the immunoSEQ multiplex PCR assay. Sourced from immuneACCESS, this table was stored by TCRdb with only in-frame sequences that have V and J called. A share of the clones is absent; for the studies checked, an unresolved V gene accounts for under half, and the remainder has no known explanation. The sample has roughly 180,000 clones on record, approximately 86% of them singletons. The ten largest clones add up to 2% to 2.5% of the sample. The specimen sequenced was PBMCs or T cells enriched from blood (not recorded which). These receptors all stem from a woman younger than 45 who had recovered from COVID-19.

V and J are TRBV11-2 and TRBJ2-1; 11 bases are shared with TRBD2. The J segment lost 8 bases and the V segment lost 4 bases, leaving 4 bases of the junction unmatched. The CDR3 extends over 14 amino acids. The germline V gene encodes CDR1 SGHAT and CDR2 FQNNGV. The CDR3: CASSYGTSGDEQFF. The CDR3 bases are TGTGCCAGCAGCTACGGGACTAGCGGCGATGAGCAGTTCTTC.

This chain joins TRBV7-2 and TRBJ1-2; possible D gene TRBD1, 6 bases. V gave up 1 base and J gave up 8 bases, with 17 bases separating them. This CDR3 is built from 15 residues. Germline V gives CDR1 SGHTA, CDR2 FQGNSA. In nucleotides, the CDR3 is TGTGCCAGCAGCTTAGGAGGGGACAACGATAGGGGCTACACCTTC. This codes for CASSLGGDNDRGYTF.

The chain links TRBV9 to TRBJ2-1; TRBD1 aligns across 7 bases. The CDR3 length is 16 residues. The germline V gene has CDR1 SGDLS and CDR2 YYNGEE. V was pared by 3 bases and J by 4 bases, with 10 bases of the junction left unmatched. The CDR3 DNA sequence: TGTGCCAGCAGCGCGCGACCCGGGACAGATTACAATGAGCAGTTCTTC. This sequence encodes CASSARPGTDYNEQFF.

The gene calls are TRBV19 and TRBJ1-1, with D perhaps TRBD1 (5 bases). Trimming removed 7 bases at V and 4 bases at J, with 10 bases between. CDR1 is LNHDA, CDR2 SQIVND, per germline (reference sequence). This CDR3 contains 12 residues. CDR3 protein: CASTSRVTEAFF. The CDR3 DNA sequence: TGTGCCAGTACTTCCAGGGTCACTGAAGCTTTCTTT.

This chain links TRBV3-1 (or the pseudogene TRBV3-2) with TRBJ2-7, with 7 bases identical to TRBD2. This CDR3 region has 13 residues. V trimming: 1 base; J trimming: 9 bases; junction bases outside the gene matches: 6. Germline lookup yields CDR1 LGHDT and CDR2 YNNKEL (reference sequence). Here the CDR3 DNA reads TGTGCCAGCAGCCAAGGGGGGGGTGGAGGGCAGTACTTC. The encoded protein is CASSQGGGGGQYF.

The chain carries TRBV19 and TRBJ1-2; TRBD1 might be the D (6 bases). V lost 3 bases, J lost 6 bases, and 11 bases lay in between. Germline loops: CDR1 LNHDA, CDR2 SQIVND (reference sequence). The CDR3 loop spans 13 amino acids. The CDR3 region is CASSMRGKDGYTF. Written as DNA, the CDR3 is TGTGCCAGTAGTATGAGGGGGAAGGATGGCTACACCTTC.

V and J are TRBV12-3 or TRBV12-4 and TRBJ1-1, with D possibly TRBD1 on 5 matching bases. This CDR3 is 12 amino acids long. V lost 6 bases, J lost 6 bases, and 11 bases lay in between. The CDR3 reads CASSRLTAEAFF. DNA for the CDR3: TGTGCCAGCAGCCGATTGACAGCTGAAGCTTTCTTT.